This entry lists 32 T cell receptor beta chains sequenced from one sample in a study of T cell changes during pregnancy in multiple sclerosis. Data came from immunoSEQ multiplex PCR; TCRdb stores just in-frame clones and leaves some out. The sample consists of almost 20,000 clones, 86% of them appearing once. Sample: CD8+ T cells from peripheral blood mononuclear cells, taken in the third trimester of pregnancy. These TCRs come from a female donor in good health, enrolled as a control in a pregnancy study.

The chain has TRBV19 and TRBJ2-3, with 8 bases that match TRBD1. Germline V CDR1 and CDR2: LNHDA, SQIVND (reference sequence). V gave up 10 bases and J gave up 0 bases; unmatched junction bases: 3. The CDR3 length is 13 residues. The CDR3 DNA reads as TGTGCCACGGGACAGGTTAGCACAGATACGCAGTATTTT. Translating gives CATGQVSTDTQYF.

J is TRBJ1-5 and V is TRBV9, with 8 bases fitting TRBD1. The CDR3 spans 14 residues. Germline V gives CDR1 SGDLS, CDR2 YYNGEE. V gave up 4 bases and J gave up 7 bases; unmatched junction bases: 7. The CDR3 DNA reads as TGTGCCAGCAGCCCCGGACAGGGAGTCCAGCCCCAGCATTTT. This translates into CASSPGQGVQPQHF.

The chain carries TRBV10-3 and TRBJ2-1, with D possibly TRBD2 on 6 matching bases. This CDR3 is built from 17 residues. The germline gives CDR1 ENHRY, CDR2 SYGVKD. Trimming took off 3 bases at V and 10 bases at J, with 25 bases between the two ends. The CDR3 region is CAISDSLAYYRYWEQFF. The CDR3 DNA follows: TGTGCCATCAGTGACTCCCTAGCGTACTACCGGTATTGGGAGCAGTTCTTC.

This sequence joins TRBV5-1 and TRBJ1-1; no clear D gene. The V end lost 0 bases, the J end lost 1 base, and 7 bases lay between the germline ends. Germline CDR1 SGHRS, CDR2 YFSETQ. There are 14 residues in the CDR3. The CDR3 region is CASSLDLANTEAFF. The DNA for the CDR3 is TGCGCCAGCAGCTTGGATCTGGCGAACACTGAAGCTTTCTTT.

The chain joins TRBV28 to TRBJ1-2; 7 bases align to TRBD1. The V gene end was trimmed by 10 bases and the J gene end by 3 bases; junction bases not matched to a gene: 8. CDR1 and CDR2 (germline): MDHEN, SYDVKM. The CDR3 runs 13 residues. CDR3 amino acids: CATQDRWDYGYTF. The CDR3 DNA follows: TGTGCCACCCAGGACAGGTGGGACTATGGCTACACCTTC.

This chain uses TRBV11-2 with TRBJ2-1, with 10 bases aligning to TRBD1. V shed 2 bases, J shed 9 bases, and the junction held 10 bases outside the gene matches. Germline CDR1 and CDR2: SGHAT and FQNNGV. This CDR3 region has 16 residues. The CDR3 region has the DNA TGTGCCAGCAGCTTAATGTATTGGGACAGGGGCGTTGAGCAGTTCTTC. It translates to CASSLMYWDRGVEQFF.

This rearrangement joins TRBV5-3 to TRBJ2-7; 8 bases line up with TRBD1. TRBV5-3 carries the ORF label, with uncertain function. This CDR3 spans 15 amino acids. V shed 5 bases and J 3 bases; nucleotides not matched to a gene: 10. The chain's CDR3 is CARRETGVNIYEQYF. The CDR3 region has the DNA TGTGCCAGAAGGGAGACAGGGGTAAATATCTACGAGCAGTACTTC.

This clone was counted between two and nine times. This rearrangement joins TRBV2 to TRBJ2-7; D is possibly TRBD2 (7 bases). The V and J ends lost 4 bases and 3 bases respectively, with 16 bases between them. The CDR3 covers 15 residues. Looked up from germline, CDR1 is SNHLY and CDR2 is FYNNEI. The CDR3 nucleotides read TGTGCCAGCAGTGCGGGGGGCGGGGAGTTCTACGAGCAGTACTTC. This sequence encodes CASSAGGGEFYEQYF.

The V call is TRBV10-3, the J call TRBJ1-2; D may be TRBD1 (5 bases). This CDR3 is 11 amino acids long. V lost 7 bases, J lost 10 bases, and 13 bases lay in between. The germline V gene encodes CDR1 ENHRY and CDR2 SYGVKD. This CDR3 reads CAIKRDSHYTF. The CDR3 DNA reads TGTGCCATCAAACGGGACTCCCACTACACCTTC.

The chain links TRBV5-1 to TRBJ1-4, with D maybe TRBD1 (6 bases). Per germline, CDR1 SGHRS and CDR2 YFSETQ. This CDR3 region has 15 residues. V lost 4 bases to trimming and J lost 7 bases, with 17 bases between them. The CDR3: CASSGRGSQGEKLFF. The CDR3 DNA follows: TGCGCCAGCAGCGGGAGGGGGTCGCAGGGTGAAAAACTGTTTTTT.

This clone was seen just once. CDR3 region: CASGWTAGREQYF. Here the CDR3 DNA reads TGTGCTAGTGGTTGGACAGCGGGGCGGGAGCAGTACTTC. The chain recombines TRBV12-5 with TRBJ2-7; D perhaps matches TRBD2 (7 bases). The CDR3 is 13 residues long. V dropped 4 bases and J dropped 7 bases, with 14 bases sitting between them. Per the germline V gene, CDR1 is LGHNT and CDR2 is FRNRAP.

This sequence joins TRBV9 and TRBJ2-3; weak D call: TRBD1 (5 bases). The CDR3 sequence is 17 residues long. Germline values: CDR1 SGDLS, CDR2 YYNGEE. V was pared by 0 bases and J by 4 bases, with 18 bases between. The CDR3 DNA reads TGTGCCAGCAGCGTAGATGTCTTCCTTGGGGCCGCAGATACGCAGTATTTT. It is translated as CASSVDVFLGAADTQYF.

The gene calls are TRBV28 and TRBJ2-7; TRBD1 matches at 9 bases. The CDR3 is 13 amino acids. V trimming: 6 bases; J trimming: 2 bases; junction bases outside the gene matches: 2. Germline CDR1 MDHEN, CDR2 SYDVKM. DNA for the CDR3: TGTGCCAGCAGGACAGGGGGACCCTACGAGCAGTACTTC. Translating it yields CASRTGGPYEQYF.

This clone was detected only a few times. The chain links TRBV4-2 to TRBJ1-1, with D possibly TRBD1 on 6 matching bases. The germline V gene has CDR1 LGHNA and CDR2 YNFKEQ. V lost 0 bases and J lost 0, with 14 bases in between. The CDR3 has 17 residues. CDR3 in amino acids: CASSQEDSPFMNTEAFF. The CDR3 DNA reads TGTGCCAGCAGCCAAGAGGACAGTCCATTTATGAACACTGAAGCTTTCTTT.

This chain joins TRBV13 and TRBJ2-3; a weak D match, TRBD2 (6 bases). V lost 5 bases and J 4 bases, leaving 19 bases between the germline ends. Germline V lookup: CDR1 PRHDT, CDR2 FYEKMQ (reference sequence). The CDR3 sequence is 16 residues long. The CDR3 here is CASSPGDPRGPDTQYF. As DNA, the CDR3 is TGTGCCAGCAGCCCGGGGGACCCGAGGGGCCCAGATACGCAGTATTTT.

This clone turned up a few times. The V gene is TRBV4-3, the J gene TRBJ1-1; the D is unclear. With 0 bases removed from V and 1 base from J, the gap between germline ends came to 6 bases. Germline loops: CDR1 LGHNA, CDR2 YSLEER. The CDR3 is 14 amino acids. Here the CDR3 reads CASSQDGGNTEAFF. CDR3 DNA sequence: TGCGCCAGCAGCCAAGATGGAGGGAACACTGAAGCTTTCTTT.

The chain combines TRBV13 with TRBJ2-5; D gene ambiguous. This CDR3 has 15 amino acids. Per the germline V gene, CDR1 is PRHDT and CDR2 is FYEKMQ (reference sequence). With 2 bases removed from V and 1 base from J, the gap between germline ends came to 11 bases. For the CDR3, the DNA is TGTGCCAGCAGCTTATGGCCTTTCCCCCAAGAGACCCAGTACTTC. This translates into CASSLWPFPQETQYF.

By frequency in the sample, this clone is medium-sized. The DNA for the CDR3 is TGTGCCAGCAGCGTGTCAGGGACACTGGCTAACTATGGCTACACCTTC. Translating it yields CASSVSGTLANYGYTF. V and J are TRBV9 and TRBJ1-2; a weak D match, TRBD1 (6 bases). CDR1 is SGDLS and CDR2 is YYNGEE in the germline V gene. V gave up 2 bases and J gave up 0 bases, with 14 bases separating them. The CDR3 is 16 residues long.

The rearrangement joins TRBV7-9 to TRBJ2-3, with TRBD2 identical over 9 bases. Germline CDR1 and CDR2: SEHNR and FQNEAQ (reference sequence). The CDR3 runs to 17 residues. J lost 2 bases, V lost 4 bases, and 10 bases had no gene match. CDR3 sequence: CASSYPGERGDTDTQYF. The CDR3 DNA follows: TGTGCCAGCAGCTACCCGGGGGAGCGGGGGGACACAGATACGCAGTATTTT.

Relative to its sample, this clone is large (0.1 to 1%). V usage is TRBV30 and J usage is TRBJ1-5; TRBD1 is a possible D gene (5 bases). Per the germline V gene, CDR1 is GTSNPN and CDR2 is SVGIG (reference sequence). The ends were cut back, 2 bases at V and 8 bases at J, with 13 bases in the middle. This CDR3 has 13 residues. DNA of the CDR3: TGTGCCTGGAGTCCGCCGGGGGGAGAGCCCCAGCATTTT. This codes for CAWSPPGGEPQHF.

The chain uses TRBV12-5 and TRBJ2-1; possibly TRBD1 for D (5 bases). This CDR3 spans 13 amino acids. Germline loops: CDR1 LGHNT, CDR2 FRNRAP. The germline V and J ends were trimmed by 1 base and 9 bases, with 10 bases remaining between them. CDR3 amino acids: CASGLGGAPEQFF. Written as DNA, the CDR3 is TGTGCTAGTGGTTTGGGTGGGGCCCCTGAGCAGTTCTTC.

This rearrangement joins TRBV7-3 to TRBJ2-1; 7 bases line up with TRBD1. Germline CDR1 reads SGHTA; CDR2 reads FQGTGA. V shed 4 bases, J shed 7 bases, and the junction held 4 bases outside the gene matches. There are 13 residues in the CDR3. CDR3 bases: TGTGCCAGCAGCTCGCAACAGGGGAATGAGCAGTTCTTC. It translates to CASSSQQGNEQFF.

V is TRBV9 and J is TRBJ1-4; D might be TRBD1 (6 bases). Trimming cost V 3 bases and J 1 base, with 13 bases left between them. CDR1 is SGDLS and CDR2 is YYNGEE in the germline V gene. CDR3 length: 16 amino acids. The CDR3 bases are TGTGCCAGCAGCGCCTCTACAGGGTTAACTAATGAAAAACTGTTTTTT. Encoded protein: CASSASTGLTNEKLFF.

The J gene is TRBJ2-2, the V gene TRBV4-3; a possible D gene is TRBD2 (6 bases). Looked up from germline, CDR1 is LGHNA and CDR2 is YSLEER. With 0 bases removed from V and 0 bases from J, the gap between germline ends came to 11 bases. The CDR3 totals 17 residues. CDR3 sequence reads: CASSQDLLAANTGELFF. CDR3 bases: TGCGCCAGCAGCCAAGATCTCTTAGCGGCGAACACCGGGGAGCTGTTTTTT.

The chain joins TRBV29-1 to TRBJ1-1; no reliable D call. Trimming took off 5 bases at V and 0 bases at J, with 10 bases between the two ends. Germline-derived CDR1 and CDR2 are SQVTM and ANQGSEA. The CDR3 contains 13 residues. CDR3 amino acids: CSVRSGVNTEAFF. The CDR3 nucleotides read TGCAGCGTTAGGTCCGGGGTGAACACTGAAGCTTTCTTT.

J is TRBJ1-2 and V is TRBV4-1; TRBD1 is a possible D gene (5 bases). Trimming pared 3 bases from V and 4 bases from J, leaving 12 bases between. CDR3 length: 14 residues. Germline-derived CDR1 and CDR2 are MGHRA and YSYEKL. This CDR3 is CASSQGIGGYGYTF. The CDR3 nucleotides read TGCGCCAGCAGCCAGGGGATCGGGGGCTATGGCTACACCTTC.

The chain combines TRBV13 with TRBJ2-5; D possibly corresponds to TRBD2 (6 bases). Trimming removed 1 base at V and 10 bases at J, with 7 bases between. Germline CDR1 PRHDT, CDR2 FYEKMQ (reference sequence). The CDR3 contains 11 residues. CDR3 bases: TGTGCCAGCAGCTTAGCGGGAGTCCAGTACTTC. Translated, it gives CASSLAGVQYF.

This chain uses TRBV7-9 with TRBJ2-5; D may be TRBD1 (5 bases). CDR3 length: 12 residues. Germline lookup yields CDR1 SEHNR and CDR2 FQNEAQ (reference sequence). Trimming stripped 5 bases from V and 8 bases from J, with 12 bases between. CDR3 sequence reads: CASSLLGETQYF. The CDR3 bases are TGTGCCAGCAGCCTTTTAGGGGAAACCCAGTACTTC. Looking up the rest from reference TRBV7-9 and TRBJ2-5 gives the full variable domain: DTGVSQNPRHKITKRGQNVTFRCDPISEHNRLYWYRQTLGQGPEFLTYFQNEAQLEKSRLLSDRFSAERPKGSFSTLEIQRTEQGDSAMYLCASSLLGETQYFGPGTRLLVL.

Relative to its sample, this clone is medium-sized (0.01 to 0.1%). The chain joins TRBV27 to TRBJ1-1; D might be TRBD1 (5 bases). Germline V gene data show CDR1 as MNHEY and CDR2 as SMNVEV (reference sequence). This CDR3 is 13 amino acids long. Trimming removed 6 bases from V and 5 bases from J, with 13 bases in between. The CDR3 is CASRHAGLTEAFF. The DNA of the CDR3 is TGTGCCAGCAGGCACGCAGGGCTAACTGAAGCTTTCTTT.

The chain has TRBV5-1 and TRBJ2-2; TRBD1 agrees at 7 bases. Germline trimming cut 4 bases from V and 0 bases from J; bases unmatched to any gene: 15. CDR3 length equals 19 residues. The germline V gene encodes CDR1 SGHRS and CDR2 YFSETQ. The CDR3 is CASSTQQIFGTANTGELFF. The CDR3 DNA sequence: TGCGCCAGCAGCACCCAGCAAATCTTCGGGACAGCGAACACCGGGGAGCTGTTTTTT.

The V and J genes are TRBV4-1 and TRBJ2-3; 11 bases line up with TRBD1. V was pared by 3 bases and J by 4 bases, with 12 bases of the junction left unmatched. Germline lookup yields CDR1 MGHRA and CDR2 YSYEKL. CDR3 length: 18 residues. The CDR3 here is CASSQKPHRDRGSDTQYF. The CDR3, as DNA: TGCGCCAGCAGCCAGAAGCCTCACCGGGACAGGGGGTCAGATACGCAGTATTTT.

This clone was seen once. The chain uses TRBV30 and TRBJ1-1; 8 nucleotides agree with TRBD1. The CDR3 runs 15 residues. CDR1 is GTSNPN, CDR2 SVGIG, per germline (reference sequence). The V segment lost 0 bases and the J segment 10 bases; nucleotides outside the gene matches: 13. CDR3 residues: CAWSVGFGTGDAAFF. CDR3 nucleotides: TGTGCCTGGAGTGTAGGTTTCGGGACAGGTGATGCAGCTTTCTTT.